This T cell receptor (beta chain) was captured in a study of cytomegalovirus exposure and HLA in healthy donors (dated by TCRdb to about 2017). Notes on the research overall: According to an earlier analysis of around 600 of the donors, some 180 million T cells yielded 100 million or so unique TCR beta sequences and around 280 Gb of sequence data. An early release that covered around 590 HLA-typed donors contained about 300 gigabases of sequencing data and approximately 85 million unique TCR sequences. Of the roughly 400 genotyped donors, less than 85% were placed in the genetic ancestry cluster associated with self-reported Caucasian donors. The study was designed to test whether signatures of past pathogen exposure could be identified by cataloging public T cell receptors. Using immunosequencing, the study profiled T cell repertoires from 666 subjects and related those repertoires to cytomegalovirus serostatus. Along with the roughly 710-subject first cohort, a separate validation cohort of over a hundred different subjects was used. High-throughput TCR immunosequencing, statistical association of individual TCRs with disease status, and machine learning were combined to predict cytomegalovirus infection status. To study patterns of TCR occurrence, a later analysis re-analyzed previously published TCR beta repertoires from around 700 donors and added high-resolution HLA genotyping. The later analysis used no new phenotypic data to find candidate immune exposures, relying instead on TCR beta sequences and their occurrence across donors. In an earlier analysis of a few hundred of the donors, high-throughput TCR beta sequencing was used to judge whether each TCR beta V gene segment behaved as functional or pseudogenic. Donor age, sex, ethnicity and CMV serostatus were compiled alongside the repertoire data. A later genetic analysis used genome-wide SNP genotypes for about three fifths of the 666 donors, treating that subset as a discovery cohort. Every repertoire in the discovery cohort had been generated on one and the same sequencing platform. HLA typing included class I and class II loci at four-digit resolution. The number of donors typed differed by locus, with roughly 629-640 for A, B, C, DRB1 and DQB1, 522 for DQA1, about 610 for DPA1, and some 450 for DPB1. Five DR-DQ haplotypes were treated as single units for association and clustering because of strong linkage in the cohort. Among a few hundred genotyped donors of the cohort, an average of around 240,000 unique TCR beta nucleotide sequences were sequenced per donor, approximately 20% of them non-productive.

The library relied on the immunoSEQ multiplex PCR assay. The multiplex PCR relied on a mix of 60 forward primers for TCR Vbeta segments and 13 reverse primers for TCR Jbeta segments. A multiplex PCR assay on genomic DNA amplified the CDR3 region of rearranged TCR beta genes. On the Illumina HiSeq System, the amplified TCR beta libraries were sequenced as 87-base-pair reads. Per the original workflow: In a later analysis, roughly 80 million unique TCR beta chains were counted across the 500 to 700 repertoires, and approximately 11 million of these chains were shared by at least two donors. Raw reads were error-corrected and collapsed into unique sequences by a nearest-neighbor algorithm in which closely related sequences were merged to remove PCR and sequencing errors. Alignment of CDR3 sequences to IMGT reference sequences was used to assign V, D and J gene segments. Each retained sequence needed at least a six-nucleotide match to both a V gene segment and a J gene segment. A rearrangement counted as productive if the CDR3 had no stop codons and remained in frame with V and J, and every other rearrangement counted as non-productive. Following IMGT convention, CDR3 was defined as the stretch from the second conserved V-encoded cysteine to the conserved J-encoded phenylalanine. The earlier analysis of fewer than 700 of the donors excluded sequences that lacked an unambiguous match to a single V gene segment. An earlier analysis of 587 of the donors called V segments functional above 56.7% productive rearrangements and segregating when the between-donor standard deviation exceeded 5%. To diagnose cytomegalovirus status from the catalog of TCR beta chain sequences, a statistical classification framework was built. In a later analysis, TCR nucleotide sequences were compared against IMGT/GENE-DB human TR gene sequences so that V and J genes could be assigned. In a later analysis, CDR3 sequences and most-parsimonious VDJ recombination scenarios were assigned using the TCRdist pipeline. A later analysis defined each TCR beta chain by its CDR3 amino acid sequence plus V-gene family, and excluded reads lacking a unique V-gene family. A later analysis removed 450 to 600 highly shared, low-generation-probability nucleotide sequences to deal with suspected cross-contamination and a sequencing artifact. In a later analysis, a clonal expansion index for each public chain was calculated from normalized within-repertoire ranks of inferred template counts. A later analysis computed generation probabilities with a VDJ recombination model fitted to out-of-frame rearrangements, and checked the results against IGoR. In a later analysis, hypergeometric tests were used to score TCR-TCR, TCR-HLA and TCR-CMV co-occurrence, with a repertoire-size bias correction applied to TCR pairs. False discovery rates were estimated in a later analysis by permuting HLA or CMV assignments 20 times. In a later analysis, co-occurring TCRs were grouped using DBSCAN, with TCRdist sequence similarity added in when clustering inside HLA-allele-positive subsets. Repertoires with fewer than 30,000 or more than 120,000 public chains, plus five repertoires with anomalous nucleotide sharing, were excluded from co-occurrence clustering. TCRdb obtained this table from immuneACCESS and retained in-frame rearrangements with V and J assigned. These tables miss some clones; where compared with another copy, unresolved V genes account for less than half of the shortfall, and the remainder is unexplained. Clone size and V and J calls were adopted from that table, with D and trimming inferred from the DNA. A total of 160,000 or so clones appear in this sample, about four fifths of them only once. The ten largest account for approximately 13% of the sample.

The research as a whole found: A later analysis reported that several top co-occurrence clusters appeared linked to parvovirus B19, influenza, CMV and Epstein-Barr virus. In both the original and validation cohorts, the classifier was reported to diagnose cytomegalovirus status with high specificity and sensitivity. Because counts were too low, seventeen rarely observed V segments, including chromosome 9 orphons, were excluded from the earlier analysis of about 500 of the donors. In this cohort, only TCR beta chains were sequenced, and detectable features were limited by the absence of alpha or paired-chain data. In a later genetic analysis, fewer N-insertions in productive TCRs were reported among donors in an Asian-associated ancestry cluster than the roughly 700-donor mean. A total of 150 to 200 TCR beta chains were listed by the study as associated with cytomegalovirus. Roughly uniform sequencing depth across donors was assumed in presence/absence analyses, although this assumption may not hold. Linkage disequilibrium might explain the correlated functional status among segregating V segments, but an unknown experimental factor could not be excluded. Because HLA typing was unavailable for some donors at each locus, only the typed subset was used in association tests. The authors suggested that the approach could potentially be extended to other disease states and immunological phenotypes. In an earlier analysis of more than 450 of the donors, most TCR beta V segments were observed in productive rearrangements about 90% or about 30% of the time, broadly matching IMGT annotations. Assigning TCR associations to individual alleles was difficult when HLA alleles, especially DR and DQ, strongly co-occurred. In a later analysis, HLA-associated TCR beta chains showed more clonal expansion and lower generation probabilities than non-associated chains that were equally common. A further reported finding was that TCR beta sequences accurately predicted the HLA-A and HLA-B alleles for most subjects in the first cohort. Three of the identified cytomegalovirus-associated TCR beta chains were confirmed in vitro to be specific for cytomegalovirus antigens. Some IMGT-functional V segments, including TRBV6-2 and TRBV6-3, could not be told apart with the 87-base-pair reads, so those segments were excluded. CMV serostatus was the only immune exposure information available for the cohort. While some public TCRs were present in many individuals, most TCR sequences turned up only very rarely across donors. In a later analysis, more than 15,000 TCR beta sequences were associated with specific HLA alleles at a false discovery rate of 0.05. A cluster of highly shared sequence variants was judged likely to represent a technical artifact of the sequencing pipeline. In a later analysis, the rate of TCR association differed among HLA loci, with DRB1 alleles having the most associated TCRs and HLA-C alleles having the fewest. A later analysis found that most CMV-associated TCR beta chains appeared HLA-restricted, with HLA associations seemingly driven largely by CMV exposure. In a later genetic analysis, a missense DCLRE1C variant was associated with V-gene and J-gene trimming of TCR beta chains, and the association was replicated in an independent cohort.

With regard to this clone: Its antigen is not yet known. Base qualities are not provided; no much larger clone lies one nucleotide away.

The cohort comprised some 700 healthy bone marrow donors. All cohort members were sampled while nominally healthy, although unrecorded immune exposures were likely present. The donor was CMV seronegative and was included in the group of a few hundred seronegative cohort members. Every donor gave a peripheral blood sample, and the peripheral blood mononuclear cells from that sample were used for TCR beta sequencing. Genomic DNA extraction from the blood cell samples was performed with the Qiagen DNeasy Blood Extraction Kit. CDR1 is given as LNHDA and CDR2 as SQIVND, both from the germline V gene (reference sequence). V lost 2 bases and J lost 2 bases, and the count of bases not matched to a germline gene is 15. The CDR3 numbers 20 residues from cysteine through phenylalanine. Here the CDR3 DNA is all that survives: 60 bases in frame from base 1.

This receptor was taken from a woman aged 45-60 years in good health and CMV-seronegative. This sequence uses TRBV19 and TRBJ1-1, with 12 bases in between that match TRBD1. Sequenced material: PBMCs. The DNA is as follows: TGTGCCAGTAGTATAAGGGGCTCCTCCGGGACAGGGGGCGAAAACACTGAAGCTTTCTTT. Its protein product is CASSIRGSSGTGGENTEAFF.